Below are 18 T cell receptor beta chains sequenced from a single sample in a study of OX40 agonist ivuxolimab in advanced cancers. Data came from immunoSEQ multiplex PCR; TCRdb stores just in-frame clones and leaves some out. This table holds 80,000 to 100,000 clones, about 92% found once. This sample comprised CD4+ or CD8+ T cells sorted from blood, obtained in a trial of the OX40 agonist ivuxolimab. The receptor source for this set is an adult with an advanced solid tumor such as melanoma, head and neck, liver or kidney cancer.

The CDR3 is CSVVSGGWDNEQFF. The DNA for the CDR3 is TGCAGCGTTGTTAGCGGGGGGTGGGACAATGAGCAGTTCTTC. The chain is built from TRBV29-1 and TRBJ2-1; TRBD2 agrees at 10 bases. Germline V lookup: CDR1 SQVTM, CDR2 ANQGSEA. CDR3 size: 14 residues. The ends lost 4 bases at V and 5 bases at J; junction bases unmatched: 5.

The rearrangement uses TRBV6-6 and TRBJ2-2; D is perhaps TRBD1 (5 bases). Between the trimmed V and J ends, which lost 1 base and 5 bases, there was a span of 14 bases. The CDR3 is made up of 16 amino acids. Looked up from germline, CDR1 is MNHNY and CDR2 is SVGAGI (reference sequence). For the CDR3, the DNA is TGTGCCAGCAGTTACTTTCCCCAGGGCCCTACCGGGGAGCTGTTTTTT. The encoded protein is CASSYFPQGPTGELFF.

V and J are TRBV5-1 and TRBJ1-1; maybe TRBD1 (6 bases). V lost 1 base to trimming and J lost 3 bases, with 10 bases between them. This CDR3 region has 14 residues. Germline V gene data show CDR1 as SGHRS and CDR2 as YFSETQ. The CDR3 reads CASSLQGLDTEAFF. DNA for the CDR3: TGCGCCAGCAGCTTGCAGGGGTTGGACACTGAAGCTTTCTTT.

The chain recombines TRBV7-2 with TRBJ2-3, with D tentatively TRBD1 or TRBD2 (5 bases each). The V and J ends lost 3 bases and 3 bases respectively, with 13 bases between them. The germline V gene has CDR1 SGHTA and CDR2 FQGNSA. The CDR3 sequence is 15 residues long. CDR3 loop: CASSLRGIRTDTQYF. Written as DNA, the CDR3 is TGTGCCAGCAGCTTGAGGGGTATACGGACAGATACGCAGTATTTT.

The chain links TRBV19 to TRBJ1-5, with no clear D. CDR1 is LNHDA, CDR2 SQIVND, per germline (reference sequence). V was cut by 7 bases and J by 1 base, with 8 bases left in between. The CDR3 length is 13 residues. In DNA form, the CDR3 reads TGTGCCAGTACCAGACGAAGCAATCAGCCCCAGCATTTT. It yields the protein CASTRRSNQPQHF.

V usage is TRBV30 and J usage is TRBJ1-1, with D possibly being TRBD1 (5 bases). Germline V gene sequence: CDR1 GTSNPN, CDR2 SVGIG (reference sequence). V lost 4 bases, J lost 4 bases, and 16 bases lay in between. There are 14 residues in the CDR3. The CDR3 DNA reads as TGTGCCTGGAATGTACTATGGGGGAGCACTGAAGCTTTCTTT. Its protein is CAWNVLWGSTEAFF.

This chain links TRBV29-1 with TRBJ1-1; D is possibly TRBD1 (5 bases). This CDR3 region has 14 residues. From germline, CDR1 is SQVTM and CDR2 ANQGSEA. The germline V and J ends were trimmed by 4 bases and 0 bases, with 12 bases remaining between them. CDR3 nucleotide sequence: TGCAGCGTTGCGGGACGGTCCTTGAACACTGAAGCTTTCTTT. Residues: CSVAGRSLNTEAFF.

The gene calls are TRBV15 and TRBJ2-7, with a weak D call TRBD1 (6 bases). V lost 3 bases, J lost 1 base, and 13 bases lay in between. Looked up from germline, CDR1 is LNHNV and CDR2 is YYDKDF (reference sequence). The CDR3 covers 15 residues. CDR3 DNA sequence: TGTGCCACCAGCAGGGAATACAGGGTTTCCTACGAGCAGTACGTC. Encoded protein: CATSREYRVSYEQYV.

This clone appeared once. The DNA for the CDR3 is TGTGCCAGCAGCGTAGAGGCTAGCGGGATCACAGATACGCAGTATTTT. Amino acid sequence: CASSVEASGITDTQYF. The gene calls are TRBV9 and TRBJ2-3; 9 nucleotides align to TRBD2. CDR1 and CDR2 (germline): SGDLS, YYNGEE. CDR3 size: 16 residues. Losses at the gene ends were 0 bases for V and 2 bases for J; bases not matched to a gene: 4.

The chain is built from TRBV10-3 and TRBJ2-5; D perhaps matches TRBD2 (6 bases). Trimming left V 8 bases short and J 2 bases short, with 9 bases between. The CDR3 spans 12 residues. From germline, CDR1 is ENHRY and CDR2 SYGVKD. The CDR3 DNA reads as TGTGCCATCGGGGGGACGCAAGAGACCCAGTACTTC. Translated, it gives CAIGGTQETQYF.

The chain recombines TRBV5-1 with TRBJ2-2; weak D call: TRBD1 (5 bases). CDR3 size: 14 residues. V was clipped by 2 bases and J by 4 bases, with 9 bases between them. Germline values: CDR1 SGHRS, CDR2 YFSETQ. The CDR3 loop is CASSLDSFTGELFF. CDR3 bases: TGCGCCAGCAGCTTAGACAGCTTCACCGGGGAGCTGTTTTTT.

The chain carries TRBV6-5 and TRBJ2-7; D is unresolved. The CDR3 is 14 residues long. CDR1 is MNHEY and CDR2 is SVGAGI in the germline V gene. Trimming pared 0 bases from V and 1 base from J, leaving 7 bases between. CDR3 amino acids: CASSYSYGSYEQYF. In nucleotides, the CDR3 is TGTGCCAGCAGTTACTCGTATGGATCCTACGAGCAGTACTTC.

This clone was observed a few times. In DNA form, the CDR3 reads TGTGCCAGCAGCCGGGGAGGGGCTAGCAATCAGCCCCAGCATTTT. It yields the protein CASSRGGASNQPQHF. The rearrangement links TRBV7-2 to TRBJ1-5, with D tentatively TRBD1 (5 bases). The CDR3 consists of 15 residues. V shed 5 bases and J shed 0 bases, with 11 bases lying between them. Germline loops: CDR1 SGHTA, CDR2 FQGNSA.

V and J are TRBV27 and TRBJ2-1, with 8 bases identical to TRBD2. The CDR3 contains 16 residues. With V trimmed by 4 bases and J by 3 bases, 8 bases remained unmatched. The germline V gene encodes CDR1 MNHEY and CDR2 SMNVEV (reference sequence). The CDR3 loop reads CASSSRSGSYYNEQFF. The CDR3 DNA follows: TGTGCCAGCAGTTCAAGGAGCGGGAGTTACTACAATGAGCAGTTCTTC.

This clone was seen once. The rearrangement links TRBV7-9 to TRBJ1-3; D remains ambiguous. V lost 3 bases to trimming and J lost 0 bases, with 6 bases between them. CDR3 length: 14 amino acids. Germline V gives CDR1 SEHNR, CDR2 FQNEAQ (reference sequence). The CDR3, as DNA: TGTGCCAGCAGCTTCAGTACCTCTGGAAACACCATATATTTT. Translating it yields CASSFSTSGNTIYF.

V is TRBV11-3 and J is TRBJ2-3; no definite D call. In germline, CDR1 is SGHNT, CDR2 YENEEA. This CDR3 is built from 14 residues. V gave up 1 base and J gave up 5 bases, with 10 bases separating them. CDR3 protein: CASSLAPTLDTQYF. CDR3 nucleotides: TGTGCCAGCAGCTTAGCTCCTACGCTAGATACGCAGTATTTT.

The gene calls are TRBV4-2 and TRBJ2-3; D gene ambiguous. The CDR3 is 16 amino acids. Germline V lookup: CDR1 LGHNA, CDR2 YNFKEQ. V shed 8 bases and J shed 0 bases, with 18 bases lying between them. CDR3 protein: CASRVALSSSTDTQYF. In nucleotides, the CDR3 is TGTGCCAGCCGGGTGGCTCTAAGTTCTAGCACAGATACGCAGTATTTT.

The chain's CDR3 is CAWSDTPRAFF. For the CDR3, the DNA is TGTGCCTGGAGTGATACCCCGAGGGCTTTCTTT. The chain is built from TRBV30 and TRBJ1-1; D is uncertain. CDR1 is GTSNPN and CDR2 is SVGIG in the germline V gene (reference sequence). The CDR3 runs to 11 residues. V shed 1 base and J shed 11 bases, with 11 bases lying between them. Together with reference TRBV30 and TRBJ1-1, the CDR3 gives the full variable domain: SQTIHQWPATLVQPVGSPLSLECTVEGTSNPNLYWYRQAAGRGLQLLFYSVGIGQISSEVPQNLSASRPQDRQFILSSKKLLLSDSGFYLCAWSDTPRAFFGQGTRLTVV.